This is a list of T cell receptor beta chains from one sample in a study of siplizumab effects on memory and regulatory T cells. TCRdb keeps only in-frame clones here, not all; method: immunoSEQ multiplex PCR. Of some 64,000 clones in the sample, roughly 85% were seen once. The sequenced sample was memory CD4+ T cells sorted from blood. These receptors were obtained from a human donor in good health. Both conserved end residues are part of each CDR3. D genes are given only for firm matches. Size tells how often a clone was seen (once, few, many) or the class of an expanded clone, and some rows leave it out.

len	j_gene	v_gene	abundance	d_gene	CDR3nt	CDR3aa
16	TRBJ2-2	TRBV19	NA	NA	TGTGCCAGTAGAGGACGACTCAACGCGAACACCGGGGAGCTGTTTTTT	CASRGRLNANTGELFF
13	TRBJ2-1	TRBV7-2	NA	NA	TGTGCCAGCAGCTTAGACAGGCTCGATGAGCAGTTCTTC	CASSLDRLDEQFF
21	TRBJ1-3	TRBV6-1	NA	NA	TGTGCCAGCAGTGTAGCGGGGTACGAGGGGCATCCCTTAAGCTCTGGAAACACCATATATTTT	CASSVAGYEGHPLSSGNTIYF
19	TRBJ1-1	TRBV7-9	NA	TRBD1	TGTGCCAGCAGCTTAGGACGCGGGACAGGGGGCATAACGAACACTGAAGCTTTCTTT	CASSLGRGTGGITNTEAFF
14	TRBJ1-6	TRBV28	NA	NA	TGTGCCAGCAGTGAAGGGACGGGAGATTCACCCCTCCACTTT	CASSEGTGDSPLHF
14	TRBJ2-3	TRBV6-1	NA	TRBD2	TGTGCCAGCCGCCGTCGGGGGGACTCAGATACGCAGTATTTT	CASRRRGDSDTQYF
16	TRBJ2-5	TRBV9	NA	TRBD2	TGTGCCAGCAGCGCTAGGACTAGCGGGGGACAAGAGACCCAGTACTTC	CASSARTSGGQETQYF
15	TRBJ2-3	TRBV9	few	NA	TGTGCCAGCAGCGTAGCAGGGTTTGCGACAGATACGCAGTATTTT	CASSVAGFATDTQYF
14	TRBJ1-2	TRBV2	NA	NA	TGTGCCACCGAAGACCTGACATGGAGGGATGGCTACACCTTC	CATEDLTWRDGYTF
15	TRBJ1-5	TRBV5-8	once	TRBD1	TGTGCCAGCAGCTTAGAGGACAGGGCCAATCAGCCCCAGCATTTT	CASSLEDRANQPQHF
14	TRBJ2-3	TRBV10-2	NA	TRBD2	TGCGCCAGCAGTGAGCAGACTAGCGGGGGTACGCAGTATTTT	CASSEQTSGGTQYF
16	TRBJ2-7	TRBV6-6	NA	NA	TGTGCCAGCAGTGCTGCAGCGACGTCCCTGCCCTACGAGCAGTACTTC	CASSAAATSLPYEQYF
13	TRBJ2-7	TRBV7-3	NA	NA	TGTGCCAGCAGCCCCGACGGCTCCTACGAGCAGTACTTC	CASSPDGSYEQYF
12	TRBJ1-1	TRBV10-2	once	NA	TGCGCCAGCAGTGGGCTCGGAAGAGAAGCTTTCTTT	CASSGLGREAFF
14	TRBJ1-2	TRBV11-2	NA	NA	TGTGCCAGCAGCTTAGGACAAATGGGAAATGGCTACACCTTC	CASSLGQMGNGYTF
17	TRBJ2-7	TRBV12-5	NA	NA	TGTGCTAGTGGTTTGAGGGCCCTCGGAGGGACCTCCTACGAGCAGTACTTC	CASGLRALGGTSYEQYF
15	TRBJ2-5	TRBV5-1	NA	TRBD2	TGCGCCAGCAGCTTGGTACTAGCGGGGCAAGAGACCCAGTACTTC	CASSLVLAGQETQYF
17	TRBJ2-3	TRBV27	NA	TRBD1	TGTGCCAGCAGCCTCGAACCCCGGGACAGGGGGGGGGATACGCAGTATTTT	CASSLEPRDRGGDTQYF
14	TRBJ1-3	TRBV7-9	NA	NA	TGTGCCAGCAGCTTATCAATCTCTGGAAACACCATATATTTT	CASSLSISGNTIYF
16	TRBJ1-4	TRBV4-1	NA	NA	TGCGCCAGCAGCCCAGATGGGTTTTTCAGTAATGAAAAACTGTTTTTT	CASSPDGFFSNEKLFF
13	TRBJ1-2	TRBV6-1	NA	NA	TGTGCCAGCAGCTCCGGACCATTCTATGGCTACACCTTC	CASSSGPFYGYTF
14	TRBJ1-4	TRBV10-3	NA	TRBD1	TGTGCCATCAGGCCCGACAGGGTGGGGGAAAAACTGTTTTTT	CAIRPDRVGEKLFF
14	TRBJ1-4	TRBV4-3	NA	TRBD1	TGCGCCAGCAGACAGGGGGCAACTAATGAAAAACTGTTTTTT	CASRQGATNEKLFF
14	TRBJ2-3	TRBV6-5	NA	NA	TGTGCCAGCAGTGCCAGCCCTAGCACAGATACGCAGTATTTT	CASSASPSTDTQYF